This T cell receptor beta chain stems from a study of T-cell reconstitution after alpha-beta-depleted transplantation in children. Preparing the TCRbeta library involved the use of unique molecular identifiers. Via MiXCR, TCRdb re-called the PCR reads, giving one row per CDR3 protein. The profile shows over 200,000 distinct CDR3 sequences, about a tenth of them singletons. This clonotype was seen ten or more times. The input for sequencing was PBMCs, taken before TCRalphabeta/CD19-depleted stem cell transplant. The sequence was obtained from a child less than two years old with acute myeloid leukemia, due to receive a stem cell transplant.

The CDR3 DNA is TGCGCCAGCAGCTTGGAAGGGACAGGGTACGGCACCGGGGAGCTGTTTTTT. Translation: CASSLEGTGYGTGELFF. V usage is TRBV5-1 and J usage is TRBJ2-2; TRBD1 matches at 9 bases. V gave up 0 bases and J gave up 4 bases; unmatched junction bases: 7. The length of the CDR3 is 17 residues. Germline CDR1 reads SGHRS; CDR2 reads YFSETQ.